The clone carrying this TCR beta chain is a singleton in its sample. Its antigen is as yet unknown. This sample was included in a study of cytomegalovirus exposure and HLA in healthy donors. Study observations and caveats: The study put under 200 TCR beta chains on its list as cytomegalovirus-associated. Accounts indicate the classifier identified cytomegalovirus status with strong specificity and sensitivity. Differences between HLA loci emerged in a later analysis of TCR association rates, with DRB1 most and HLA-C fewest.

Primers included in the PCR were 60 Vbeta and 13 Jbeta primers. Sequencing used immunoSEQ multiplex PCR; TCRdb keeps in-frame clones, though not all of them. This table holds 150,000 to 160,000 clones, roughly 82% found once. Material: PBMCs. The TCR was taken from a woman between 50 and 59 years old in good health and CMV-seropositive.

The CDR3 sequence: CASRISGTGGNTEAFF. Here the CDR3 DNA reads TGCGCCAGCAGAATTTCCGGGACAGGGGGAAACACTGAAGCTTTCTTT. This chain uses TRBV5-1 with TRBJ1-1; 11 bases are shared with TRBD1. Looked up from germline, CDR1 is SGHRS and CDR2 is YFSETQ. The trim removed 5 bases at V and 2 bases at J, leaving 8 bases unmatched. This CDR3 is built from 16 residues. The entire variable domain, with the rest obtained from reference TRBV5-1 and TRBJ1-1, is as follows: KAGVTQTPRYLIKTRGQQVTLSCSPISGHRSVSWYQQTPGQGLQFLFEYFSETQRNKGNFPGRFSGRQFSNSRSEMNVSTLELGDSALYLCASRISGTGGNTEAFFGQGTRLTVV.